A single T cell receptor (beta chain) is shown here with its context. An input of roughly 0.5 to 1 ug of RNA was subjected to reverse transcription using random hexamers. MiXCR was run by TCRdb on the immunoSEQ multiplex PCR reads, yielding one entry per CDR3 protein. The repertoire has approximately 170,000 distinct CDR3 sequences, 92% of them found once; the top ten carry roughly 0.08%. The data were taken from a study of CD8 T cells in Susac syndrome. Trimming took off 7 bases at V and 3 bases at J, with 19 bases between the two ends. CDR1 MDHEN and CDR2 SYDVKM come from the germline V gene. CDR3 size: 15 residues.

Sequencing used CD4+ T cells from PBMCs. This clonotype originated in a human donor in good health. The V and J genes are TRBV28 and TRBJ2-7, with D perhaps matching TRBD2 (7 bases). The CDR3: CASTSEGGGGYEQYF. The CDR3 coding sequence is TGTGCCAGCACCTCGGAGGGGGGAGGGGGCTACGAGCAGTACTTC.